Below, 26 T cell receptor beta chains from the same sample are listed, as sequenced in a study of response to subunit inactivated influenza vaccine. One entry per CDR3 protein results from TCRdb running MiXCR on the RT-PCR reads. The sample yields around 750,000 distinct CDR3 sequences, 21% seen once. The specimen was PBMCs from blood, collected 5 to 6 days after vaccination. These receptors originate from a man aged 50-60 years who received an inactivated influenza vaccine.

CDR3 sequence reads: CASSRQGGTSSYEQYF. The CDR3 bases are TGCGCCAGCAGCCGACAGGGGGGAACGAGCTCCTACGAGCAGTACTTC. V is TRBV4-1 and J is TRBJ2-7; TRBD1 matches at 9 bases. CDR1 is MGHRA and CDR2 is YSYEKL in the germline V gene. This CDR3 is built from 16 residues. After removal of 4 bases from V and 0 bases from J, the junction contained 7 bases not matched to a gene.

There are a few counts of this clonotype. CDR3 residues: CASSSNRGVSYNEQFF. CDR3 sequence (DNA): TGTGCCAGCAGCTCGAACAGGGGTGTTTCCTACAATGAGCAGTTCTTC. The rearrangement joins TRBV7-2 to TRBJ2-1; 7 nucleotides match TRBD1. In germline, CDR1 is SGHTA, CDR2 FQGNSA. V was clipped by 4 bases and J by 1 base; unmatched bases: 7. The CDR3 has 16 residues. Using reference TRBV7-2 and TRBJ2-1 for the parts outside the CDR3, the full variable domain is GAGVSQSPSNKVTEKGKDVELRCDPISGHTALYWYRQSLGQGLEFLIYFQGNSAPDKSGLPSDRFSAERTGGSVSTLTIQRTQQEDSAVYLCASSSNRGVSYNEQFFGPGTRLTVL.

J is TRBJ2-5 and V is TRBV7-8; possibly TRBD1 for D (6 bases). CDR1 is SGHVS and CDR2 is FQNEAQ in the germline V gene. The CDR3 has 14 amino acids. With 5 bases removed from V and 5 bases from J, the gap between germline ends came to 15 bases. The CDR3 loop reads CASSKKDSRETQYF. DNA of the CDR3: TGTGCCAGCAGCAAGAAGGACAGTCGGGAGACCCAGTACTTC. The full variable domain, completed using reference TRBV7-8 and TRBJ2-5, is GAGVSQSPRYKVAKRGQDVALRCDPISGHVSLFWYQQALGQGPEFLTYFQNEAQLDKSGLPSDRFFAERPEGSVSTLKIQRTQQEDSAVYLCASSKKDSRETQYFGPGTRLLVL.

The rearrangement uses TRBV20-1 and TRBJ2-7; tentative D call: TRBD2 (5 bases). Germline assignment: CDR1 DFQATT and CDR2 SNEGSKA (reference sequence). The CDR3 extends over 13 amino acids. V was clipped by 6 bases and J by 7 bases, with 19 bases between them. CDR3 nucleotides: TGCAGTGCCAACCGGGAAAGTACTTTGGAGCAGTACTTC. Protein product: CSANRESTLEQYF.

This clonotype appeared many times. V gene TRBV7-2 combines with J gene TRBJ1-2; D uncertain. The CDR3 runs 13 residues. The V end was cut by 3 bases, the J end by 10 bases, with 15 bases between. Germline lookup yields CDR1 SGHTA and CDR2 FQGNSA. The CDR3 coding sequence is TGTGCCAGCAGCTTTGGTGTGGGCCAGTTCTACACCTTC. Translating gives CASSFGVGQFYTF.

The chain employs TRBV18 and TRBJ2-5, with 9 bases that match TRBD1. J gave up 5 bases and V 4 bases, and 11 bases lay outside the gene matches. CDR1 and CDR2 (germline): KGHSH, LQKENI. This CDR3 is 16 amino acids long. CDR3 sequence reads: CASSRLLGQGGETQYF. CDR3 nucleotide sequence: TGTGCCAGCTCACGATTACTGGGACAGGGAGGCGAGACCCAGTACTTC.

The table lists this clonotype with many counts. DNA for the CDR3: TGTGCCATCAGTGAGACAGAGGGCCTAGCGGAAAGCACAGATACGCAGTATTTT. Translated: CAISETEGLAESTDTQYF. The J gene is TRBJ2-3, the V gene TRBV10-3; 7 bases fit TRBD2. Looked up from germline, CDR1 is ENHRY and CDR2 is SYGVKD. V shed 2 bases, J shed 0 bases, and the junction held 11 bases outside the gene matches. CDR3 length: 18 amino acids.

In this sample, this clonotype turned up a few times. Sequence at one end of the junction differs from germline and may be a read error. V and J are TRBV18 and TRBJ2-5, with D perhaps TRBD1 (6 bases). Per the germline V gene, CDR1 is KGHSH and CDR2 is LQKENI. CDR3 size: 15 residues. CDR3 in amino acids: CASSPPNRDQETQYF. For the CDR3, the DNA is TGTGCCAGCTCTCCACCAAACAGGGACCAAGAGACCCAGTACTTC.

This clonotype occurred a few times. This sequence joins TRBV10-1 and TRBJ2-7; D uncertain. The CDR3 extends over 15 amino acids. The germline V gene encodes CDR1 WNHNN and CDR2 SYGVQD (reference sequence). Trimming took 5 bases from V and 0 from J, leaving 14 bases between them. The CDR3 is CASSFQVGSSYEQYF. The CDR3 DNA sequence: TGCGCCAGCAGTTTCCAGGTGGGGTCCTCCTACGAGCAGTACTTC.

V and J are TRBV28 and TRBJ2-7, with a tentative D call TRBD2 (6 bases). This CDR3 region has 12 residues. Germline assignment: CDR1 MDHEN and CDR2 SYDVKM. V lost 7 bases, J lost 1 base, and 8 bases lay in between. The CDR3 here is CASKGLSYEQYF. The CDR3 DNA sequence: TGTGCCAGCAAGGGACTTTCCTACGAGCAGTACTTC.

This clonotype was observed a handful of times. The chain combines TRBV7-2 with TRBJ2-5; D gene uncertain. This CDR3 is 13 amino acids long. Germline assignment: CDR1 SGHTA and CDR2 FQGNSA. Trimming took 5 bases from V and 5 from J, leaving 12 bases between them. CDR3 in DNA: TGTGCCAGCAGCGTCTCGGGTAGGGAGACCCAGTACTTC. The encoded protein is CASSVSGRETQYF.

The rearrangement uses TRBV12-3 or TRBV12-4 and TRBJ2-2; D ambiguous. The CDR3 has 13 amino acids. V was pared by 6 bases and J by 3 bases, with 8 bases between. CDR3 region: CASRLQDTGELFF. In DNA form, the CDR3 reads TGTGCCAGCAGGCTTCAGGACACCGGGGAGCTGTTTTTT.

The gene calls are TRBV6-1 and TRBJ2-7; no firm D call. V gave up 10 bases and J gave up 3 bases, with 10 bases separating them. Germline lookup yields CDR1 MNHNS and CDR2 SASEGT. The CDR3 consists of 11 residues. The CDR3 is CATVMYYEQYF. The CDR3 DNA sequence: TGTGCCACCGTAATGTACTACGAGCAGTACTTC.

This rearrangement joins TRBV9 to TRBJ2-3, with D possibly TRBD2 on 5 matching bases. Trimming left V 4 bases short and J 2 bases short, with 17 bases between. Germline V lookup: CDR1 SGDLS, CDR2 YYNGEE. The length of the CDR3 is 16 residues. The CDR3 spells CASSPGVARNTDTQYF. The DNA of the CDR3 is TGTGCCAGCAGCCCAGGCGTAGCGAGAAACACAGATACGCAGTATTTT.

This clonotype was detected a few times. This chain joins TRBV4-2 and TRBJ2-7; 12 positions agree with TRBD2. The CDR3 runs to 14 residues. Unmatched junction bases numbered 2, after V lost 2 bases and J lost 6 bases. Per germline, CDR1 LGHNA and CDR2 YNFKEQ. DNA for the CDR3: TGTGCCAGCAGCCAAAGGACTAGCGGGATCGAGCAGTACTTC. Its translation is CASSQRTSGIEQYF.

This clonotype was picked up a small number of times. V is TRBV10-1 and J is TRBJ1-1, with D maybe TRBD1 (6 bases). Germline CDR1 and CDR2: WNHNN and SYGVQD (reference sequence). V was clipped by 10 bases and J by 1 base, with 13 bases between them. CDR3 length: 13 amino acids. This CDR3 is CATRTDRNTEAFF. The DNA of the CDR3 is TGCGCCACCAGAACGGACAGGAACACTGAAGCTTTCTTT.

J is TRBJ1-1 and V is TRBV10-3, with 7 bases that match TRBD1. The CDR3 has 13 amino acids. The germline V gene has CDR1 ENHRY and CDR2 SYGVKD. J gave up 0 bases and V 7 bases, and 2 bases lay outside the gene matches. The CDR3 here is CAITGQVNTEAFF. The DNA for the CDR3 is TGTGCCATCACCGGACAGGTGAACACTGAAGCTTTCTTT.

CDR3 loop: CASSLAPGGVTDTQYF. The CDR3 DNA reads as TGTGCCAGCAGCTTAGCCCCGGGGGGGGTCACAGATACGCAGTATTTT. V usage is TRBV7-6 and J usage is TRBJ2-3; TRBD2 aligns across 8 bases. Trimming took 0 bases from V and 2 from J; bases not matched to a gene: 4. Looked up from germline, CDR1 is SGHVS and CDR2 is FNYEAQ. CDR3 length equals 16 residues.

Only a few counts were recorded for this clonotype. The rearrangement uses TRBV6-5 and TRBJ2-1; D is uncertain. V gave up 0 bases and J gave up 5 bases, with 8 bases separating them. The CDR3 runs to 14 residues. Germline V gives CDR1 MNHEY, CDR2 SVGAGI. The CDR3 here is CASSYSTRDNEQFF. In DNA, the CDR3 is TGTGCCAGCAGTTACTCGACGCGAGACAATGAGCAGTTCTTC.

The chain joins TRBV4-3 to TRBJ2-3, with D maybe TRBD1 (5 bases). The CDR3 runs to 15 residues. Germline loops: CDR1 LGHNA, CDR2 YSLEER. V was pared by 0 bases and J by 5 bases, with 12 bases between. CDR3 DNA sequence: TGCGCCAGCAGCCAAGAAGGCAGCAGGGTAGATACGCAGTATTTT. As protein: CASSQEGSRVDTQYF.

The rearrangement joins TRBV6-1 to TRBJ2-5; 8 nucleotides align to TRBD2. The CDR3 totals 14 residues. The V and J ends lost 5 bases and 5 bases, in that order; junction bases with no gene match: 7. Germline V gives CDR1 MNHNS, CDR2 SASEGT. CDR3 protein: CASSRGSGGETQYF. The DNA for the CDR3 is TGTGCCAGCAGTCGGGGTTCGGGGGGGGAGACCCAGTACTTC.

This clonotype was recorded a few times. This chain joins TRBV20-1 and TRBJ1-3, with D unclear. This CDR3 spans 12 amino acids. The V end lost 3 bases, the J end lost 4 bases, and 7 bases lay between the germline ends. Germline V CDR1 and CDR2: DFQATT, SNEGSKA (reference sequence). In DNA form, the CDR3 reads TGCAGTGCTAGTATCCTGGGAAACACCATATATTTT. Residues: CSASILGNTIYF.

This clonotype was seen a handful of times. V usage is TRBV15 and J usage is TRBJ2-2; 11 bases fit TRBD2. This CDR3 is 16 amino acids long. Per the germline V gene, CDR1 is LNHNV and CDR2 is YYDKDF (reference sequence). Trimming removed 5 bases from V and 5 bases from J; junction bases left unmatched: 7. CDR3 in DNA: TGTGCCACCAGCCACTTTAGCGGGAGGGGTACCGGGGAGCTGTTTTTT. It specifies CATSHFSGRGTGELFF.

This clonotype was counted a few times. The chain joins TRBV24-1 to TRBJ2-1, with D tentatively TRBD2 (5 bases). The CDR3 is 15 amino acids. CDR1 is KGHDR and CDR2 is SFDVKD in the germline V gene. Trimming cost V 5 bases and J 4 bases, with 14 bases left between them. In DNA form, the CDR3 reads TGTGCCACCAGTGCCGGGGAGAGCCCATACAATGAGCAGTTCTTC. Encoded protein: CATSAGESPYNEQFF.

This chain uses TRBV12-3 or TRBV12-4 with TRBJ1-2, with no clear D. This CDR3 has 13 residues. Deletions cut 7 bases from V and 8 bases from J, with 17 bases between. CDR3 in DNA: TGTGCCAGCAACCCGGGAGTTCTTGCCGGCTACACCTTC. This sequence encodes CASNPGVLAGYTF.

J is TRBJ2-5 and V is TRBV5-6; D not certain. This CDR3 region has 14 residues. The germline V gene encodes CDR1 SGHDT and CDR2 YYEEEE. The V end was cut by 3 bases, the J end by 5 bases, with 14 bases between. This CDR3 is CASSWARSVETQYF. Here the CDR3 DNA reads TGTGCCAGCAGCTGGGCCCGGAGCGTGGAGACCCAGTACTTC.